This TCR beta chain was observed in a study of T cells in Graves' hyperthyroidism and ophthalmopathy. From RNA transcripts, TCR beta CDR3 regions were amplified. An initial round of RT-PCR targeting the TCR CDR3 relied on the HTBI primer set. TCRdb redid the calling of the multiplex PCR reads with MiXCR, one entry per CDR3 protein. Among approximately 690,000 distinct CDR3 sequences listed, 13% to 15% were seen once. Study-level points and caveats: Blood also carried most thyroid clonotypes expanded above 0.001.

This CDR3 is 13 amino acids long. The junction had 3 bases not matched to a gene; V was cut back by 3 bases and J by 5 bases. Those patients with uncontrolled infection, other autoimmune disease, pregnancy or lactation were excluded. In its sample, this clonotype was seen many times. The antigen is unknown. Sequenced sample: blood. The gene calls are TRBV12-3 or TRBV12-4 and TRBJ1-1, with 7 bases lining up with TRBD1. The clonotype was recovered from a woman between 50 and 59 years old with Graves' ophthalmopathy. The DNA of the CDR3 is TGTGCCAGCAGTTTTTCCAGGGGGACTGAAGCTTTCTTT. It translates to CASSFSRGTEAFF.